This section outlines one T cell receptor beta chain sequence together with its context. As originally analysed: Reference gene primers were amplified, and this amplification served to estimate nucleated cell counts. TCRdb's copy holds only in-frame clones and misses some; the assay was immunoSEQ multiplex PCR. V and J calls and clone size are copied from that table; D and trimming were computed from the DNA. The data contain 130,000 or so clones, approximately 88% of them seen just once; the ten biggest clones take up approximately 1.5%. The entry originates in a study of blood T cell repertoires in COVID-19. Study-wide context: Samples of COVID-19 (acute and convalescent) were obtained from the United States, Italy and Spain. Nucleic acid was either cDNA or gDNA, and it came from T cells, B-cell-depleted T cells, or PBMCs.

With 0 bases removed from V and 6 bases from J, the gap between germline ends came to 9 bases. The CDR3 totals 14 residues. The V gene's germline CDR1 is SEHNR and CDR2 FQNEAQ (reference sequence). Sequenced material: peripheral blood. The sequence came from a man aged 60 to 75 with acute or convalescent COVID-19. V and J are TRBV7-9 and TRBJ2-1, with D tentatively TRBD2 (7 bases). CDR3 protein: CASSLAGGRNEQFF. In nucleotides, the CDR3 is TGTGCCAGCAGCTTAGCGGGGGGGCGCAATGAGCAGTTCTTC.